This TCR beta chain originates from a study of cytomegalovirus exposure and HLA in healthy donors (dated by TCRdb to the late 2010s). The study in broad terms: An earlier analysis of approximately 640 of the donors reported roughly 270 Gb of sequence data and approximately 110 million unique TCR beta sequences from 150 million to 200 million T cells. About 300 gigabases of sequencing data and tens of millions of unique TCR sequences were included in an early release covering about 620 HLA-typed donors. Among the approximately 400 genotyped donors, approximately 76% belonged to the genetic ancestry cluster associated with self-reported Caucasian donors. The study aimed to test whether signatures of past pathogen exposure could be identified by cataloging public T cell receptors. Using immunosequencing, the study profiled T cell repertoires from 666 subjects and related those repertoires to cytomegalovirus serostatus. Along with the approximately 650-subject first cohort, a separate validation cohort of over a hundred different subjects was used. To predict cytomegalovirus infection status, the study brought together high-throughput TCR immunosequencing, statistical association of individual TCRs with disease status, and machine learning. A later analysis re-examined previously published TCR beta repertoires from just over 650 donors and added high-resolution HLA genotyping to investigate patterns of TCR occurrence. Rather than drawing on any new phenotypic data, the later analysis identified candidate immune exposures from TCR beta sequences and the way those sequences occurred across donors. An earlier analysis of approximately 630 of the donors applied high-throughput TCR beta sequencing to assess whether each TCR beta V gene segment acted as functional or pseudogenic. Donor age, sex, ethnicity and CMV serostatus were compiled alongside the repertoire data. In a later genetic analysis, genome-wide SNP genotypes for about 65% of the 666 donors were used, and that subset was treated as a discovery cohort. All discovery cohort repertoires had been generated on a single sequencing platform. Class I and class II HLA loci were covered by the typing at four-digit resolution. The number of typed donors differed by locus: roughly 620-630 for A, B, C, DRB1 and DQB1; some 540 for DQA1; 606 for DPA1; and around 490 for DPB1. Because of strong linkage in the cohort, roughly five DR-DQ haplotypes were treated as single units for association and clustering. Among around 400 genotyped donors of the cohort, an average of roughly 230,000 unique TCR beta nucleotide sequences was sequenced per donor, of which about 19% were non-productive.

General study outcomes and caveats: In an earlier analysis of about 600 of the donors, most TCR beta V segments appeared in productive rearrangements about 87% or about 30% of the time, broadly matching IMGT annotations. A group of highly shared sequence variants was considered likely to be a technical artifact of the sequencing pipeline. This cohort had only TCR beta chains sequenced, and the lack of alpha or paired-chain data limited which features could be detected. A few of the identified cytomegalovirus-associated TCR beta chains were confirmed in vitro to be specific for cytomegalovirus antigens. A later analysis reported that several top co-occurrence clusters appeared linked to parvovirus B19, influenza, CMV and Epstein-Barr virus. Correlated functional status among segregating V segments might reflect linkage disequilibrium, but an unknown experimental factor could not be ruled out. In the study, some 160 TCR beta chains were listed as associated with cytomegalovirus. The presence/absence analyses assumed that sequencing depth was roughly uniform across donors, and that assumption may not be true. HLA typing was unavailable for some donors at each locus, so association tests used only the typed subset. Approximately 16 rarely observed V segments, including chromosome 9 orphons, were excluded from the earlier analysis of approximately 500 of the donors because counts were too low. Most TCR sequences were observed very rarely across donors, whereas some public TCRs were present in many individuals. In a later analysis, TCR association rates were found to vary across HLA loci, with the most associated TCRs seen for DRB1 alleles and the fewest for HLA-C alleles. In a later analysis, most CMV-associated TCR beta chains were found to appear HLA-restricted, with HLA associations seemingly driven largely by CMV exposure. The classifier was reported to diagnose cytomegalovirus status with high specificity and sensitivity in both the original and validation cohorts. Strong co-occurrence of HLA alleles, especially DR and DQ, made assigning TCR associations to individual alleles difficult. The only immune exposure information available for the cohort was CMV serostatus. Some IMGT-functional V segments, including TRBV6-2 and TRBV6-3, could not be distinguished by the 87-base-pair reads and were therefore excluded. In a later analysis, HLA-associated TCR beta chains showed more clonal expansion and lower generation probabilities than non-associated chains that were equally common. An association between a missense DCLRE1C variant and V-gene and J-gene trimming of TCR beta chains was found in a later genetic analysis and replicated in an independent cohort. According to the authors, the approach could potentially be generalized to other disease states and immunological phenotypes. According to a later genetic analysis, donors in an Asian-associated ancestry cluster had fewer N-insertions in productive TCRs than the approximately 670-donor mean. A later analysis associated approximately 17,000 TCR beta sequences with specific HLA alleles at a false discovery rate of 0.05. A further reported finding was that TCR beta sequences accurately predicted the HLA-A and HLA-B alleles for most subjects in the first cohort.

Counted from cysteine to phenylalanine, this CDR3 has 15 amino acids. Only CDR3 DNA remains: 45 bases, in frame from the first base. CDR1 is given as SEHNR and CDR2 as FQNEAQ, both from the germline V gene (reference sequence). As for this clone: Its antigen specificity is not known. An end of the junction differs from the germline gene, which may be a read error.

The cohort comprised approximately 700 healthy bone marrow donors. At the time of sampling, every cohort member was nominally healthy, though immune exposures that went unrecorded were likely present. The donor tested CMV seronegative and was one of the 352 seronegative cohort members. A peripheral blood sample was provided by each donor, and peripheral blood mononuclear cells were used for TCR beta sequencing. The Qiagen DNeasy Blood Extraction Kit was used to extract genomic DNA from the blood cell samples. Library preparation employed the immunoSEQ multiplex PCR assay. The multiplex PCR relied on a mix of 60 forward primers for TCR Vbeta segments and 13 reverse primers for TCR Jbeta segments. The CDR3 region of rearranged TCR beta genes was amplified from genomic DNA by a multiplex PCR assay. On the Illumina HiSeq System, the amplified TCR beta libraries were sequenced as 87-base-pair reads. In the authors' own workflow: In a later analysis, tens of millions of unique TCR beta chains were counted across the 500 to 850 repertoires, and approximately 9.9 million of these chains were shared by at least two donors. Raw reads were error-corrected and collapsed into unique sequences with a nearest-neighbor algorithm that merged closely related sequences to remove PCR and sequencing errors. CDR3 sequences were aligned to IMGT reference sequences to assign V, D and J gene segments. Each retained sequence needed at least a six-nucleotide match to both a V gene segment and a J gene segment. Rearrangements were classified as productive when the CDR3 lacked stop codons and remained in frame with V and J, and all other rearrangements were classified as non-productive. CDR3 was defined according to IMGT convention as the region running from the second conserved V-encoded cysteine to the conserved J-encoded phenylalanine. The earlier analysis of 587 of the donors excluded sequences that lacked an unambiguous match to a single V gene segment. An earlier analysis of fewer than 750 of the donors classified V segments as functional when productive rearrangements were above 56.7% and as segregating when the standard deviation between donors was above 5%. To diagnose cytomegalovirus status from the catalog of TCR beta chain sequences, a statistical classification framework was built. A later analysis assigned V and J genes by comparing TCR nucleotide sequences with IMGT/GENE-DB human TR gene sequences. A later analysis assigned CDR3 sequences and most-parsimonious VDJ recombination scenarios with the TCRdist pipeline. In a later analysis, each TCR beta chain was defined by its CDR3 amino acid sequence together with its V-gene family, and reads lacking a unique V-gene family were excluded. A later analysis removed 550 to 650 highly shared, low-generation-probability nucleotide sequences to deal with suspected cross-contamination and a sequencing artifact. For each public chain, a later analysis derived a clonal expansion index from normalized ranks of inferred template counts within each repertoire. In a later analysis, generation probabilities were computed with a VDJ recombination model fitted to out-of-frame rearrangements, and the resulting probabilities were checked against IGoR. A later analysis scored TCR-TCR, TCR-HLA and TCR-CMV co-occurrence with hypergeometric tests, applying a repertoire-size bias correction to TCR pairs. A later analysis estimated false discovery rates by permuting HLA or CMV assignments 20 times. In a later analysis, co-occurring TCRs were grouped with DBSCAN, and TCRdist sequence similarity was added when clustering was performed within HLA-allele-positive subsets. Repertoires with fewer than 30,000 or more than 120,000 public chains were left out of co-occurrence clustering, as were about 5 repertoires with anomalous nucleotide sharing. TCRdb took over this immuneACCESS table, retaining in-frame rearrangements with V and J assigned. Such tables are incomplete; in checked studies, under half of the missing clones stem from an unresolved V gene, and the remainder is unexplained. The V and J calls and clone size come from that table; D and trimming were worked out from the DNA. Present in this sample are approximately 220,000 clones, about 80% of which were seen just once. The ten largest account for less than 20% of the sample.

The sequenced sample consisted of PBMCs. The V and J segments used are TRBV7-9 and TRBJ1-1, with TRBD1 tentatively as D gene (6 bases match). This receptor was taken from a man aged 40-55 years in good health and CMV-seronegative. The CDR3 region reads CSSSLAGTLNTEAFF. In nucleotides, the sequence is TGTTCCAGCAGCTTAGCCGGGACATTGAACACTGAAGCTTTCTTT. Joined to the reference TRBV7-9 and TRBJ1-1 proteins, this CDR3 gives the full variable domain: DTGVSQNPRHKITKRGQNVTFRCDPISEHNRLYWYRQTLGQGPEFLTYFQNEAQLEKSRLLSDRFSAERPKGSFSTLEIQRTEQGDSAMYLCSSSLAGTLNTEAFFGQGTRLTVV.